The present entry profiles one T cell receptor (beta chain) with its context. This clone appeared a few times. Its antigen remains undetermined. The record has no base qualities; no much larger clone is one base away. In total, roughly 670 healthy bone marrow donors made up the cohort. At the time of sampling, all cohort members were nominally healthy, though unrecorded immune exposures were likely present. Of the roughly 620 cohort members, 289 had positive CMV serostatus and fewer than 450 had negative CMV serostatus, and CMV serostatus was not recorded for the donor. Each donor provided a peripheral blood sample, and peripheral blood mononuclear cells were used for TCR beta sequencing. Genomic DNA was extracted from the blood cell samples with the Qiagen DNeasy Blood Extraction Kit. The library was prepared using the immunoSEQ multiplex PCR assay. For the multiplex PCR, a mixture combining 60 forward primers for TCR Vbeta segments and 13 reverse primers for TCR Jbeta segments was used. The CDR3 region of rearranged TCR beta genes was amplified from genomic DNA with a multiplex PCR assay. On the Illumina HiSeq System, the amplified TCR beta libraries were sequenced as 87-base-pair reads. The authors' analysis ran thus. A later analysis tallied some 79 million unique TCR beta chains across the 666 repertoires, and 10 million to 11 million of those chains were shared by two or more donors. Raw reads were error-corrected and collapsed into unique sequences with a nearest-neighbor algorithm that merged closely related sequences to remove PCR and sequencing errors. V, D and J gene segments were assigned by aligning CDR3 sequences to IMGT reference sequences. For a sequence to be retained, at least a six-nucleotide match to both a V gene segment and a J gene segment was required. Rearrangements were classified as productive when the CDR3 lacked stop codons and remained in frame with V and J, and all other rearrangements were classified as non-productive. CDR3 was defined according to IMGT convention as the region running from the second conserved V-encoded cysteine to the conserved J-encoded phenylalanine. The earlier analysis of 587 of the donors excluded sequences that lacked an unambiguous match to a single V gene segment. An earlier analysis of 500 to 600 of the donors classified V segments as functional when productive rearrangements were above 56.7% and as segregating when the standard deviation between donors was above 5%. To diagnose cytomegalovirus status from the catalog of TCR beta chain sequences, a statistical classification framework was built. A later analysis assigned V and J genes by comparing TCR nucleotide sequences with IMGT/GENE-DB human TR gene sequences. In a later analysis, CDR3 sequences and most-parsimonious VDJ recombination scenarios were assigned using the TCRdist pipeline. A later analysis defined each TCR beta chain by its CDR3 amino acid sequence plus V-gene family, and excluded reads lacking a unique V-gene family. A later analysis removed 550 to 700 highly shared, low-generation-probability nucleotide sequences to deal with suspected cross-contamination and a sequencing artifact. In a later analysis, a clonal expansion index for each public chain was calculated from normalized within-repertoire ranks of inferred template counts. In a later analysis, generation probabilities were computed with a VDJ recombination model fitted to out-of-frame rearrangements, and the resulting probabilities were checked against IGoR. In a later analysis, hypergeometric tests were used to score TCR-TCR, TCR-HLA and TCR-CMV co-occurrence, with a repertoire-size bias correction applied to TCR pairs. In a later analysis, false discovery rates were estimated by permuting HLA or CMV assignments 20 times. A later analysis grouped co-occurring TCRs with DBSCAN, adding TCRdist sequence similarity when clustering within HLA-allele-positive subsets. For co-occurrence clustering, repertoires with fewer than 30,000 or more than 120,000 public chains were excluded, along with a handful of repertoires with anomalous nucleotide sharing. The table comes from immuneACCESS by way of TCRdb, which keeps in-frame sequences with V and J called. Part of the clones is missing from these tables; in studies checked, under half for an unresolved V gene and the rest for unknown reasons. Clone size and the V and J calls come from that table; the DNA yielded D and trimming. In this sample the table shows some 130,000 clones, about three quarters of which occur a single time. In total, the top ten clones hold around 2.6% of the sample.

The entry originates in a study of cytomegalovirus exposure and HLA in healthy donors (dated by TCRdb to between 2016 and 2019). With respect to the entire study: According to an earlier analysis of 587 of the donors, 200 million or so T cells yielded over 90 million unique TCR beta sequences and around 280 Gb of sequence data. An early release that covered fewer than 800 HLA-typed donors contained about 300 gigabases of sequencing data and around 80 million unique TCR sequences. Among the roughly 410 genotyped donors, around 81% belonged to the genetic ancestry cluster associated with self-reported Caucasian donors. The aim of the study was to test whether cataloging public T cell receptors could identify signatures of past pathogen exposure. The study used immunosequencing to profile the T cell repertoires of about 670 subjects and linked those repertoires to cytomegalovirus serostatus. Besides the first cohort of about 730 subjects, a separate validation cohort made up of 120 different subjects was used. The study combined high-throughput TCR immunosequencing, statistical association of individual TCRs with disease status, and machine learning to predict cytomegalovirus infection status. To study patterns of TCR occurrence, a later analysis re-analyzed previously published TCR beta repertoires from 650 to 750 donors and added high-resolution HLA genotyping. Rather than using new phenotypic data, the later analysis identified candidate immune exposures from TCR beta sequences and from how often those sequences occurred across donors. To decide whether each TCR beta V gene segment behaved as functional or pseudogenic, an earlier analysis of some 570 of the donors relied on high-throughput TCR beta sequencing. Donor age, sex, ethnicity and CMV serostatus were compiled together with the repertoire data. Genome-wide SNP genotypes for about 65% of the roughly 700 donors were used in a later genetic analysis, which treated that subset as a discovery cohort. All discovery cohort repertoires had been generated using a single sequencing platform. Both class I and class II loci were covered by HLA typing, at four-digit resolution. Typing coverage differed by locus: A, B, C, DRB1 and DQB1 were typed in roughly 620-630 donors, DQA1 in about 510, DPA1 in nearly 610, and DPB1 in approximately 450. A few DR-DQ haplotypes were treated as single units for association and clustering because of strong linkage in the cohort. Across some 400 genotyped donors of the cohort, an average of roughly 250,000 unique TCR beta nucleotide sequences per donor were sequenced, and roughly a sixth of those sequences were non-productive. Broad study findings and their caveats: About 15 rarely observed V segments, including chromosome 9 orphons, were excluded from the earlier analysis of some 590 of the donors because counts were too low. A later analysis found that TCR association rates varied across HLA loci, with DRB1 alleles showing the most associated TCRs and HLA-C alleles the fewest. Because HLA typing was unavailable for some donors at each locus, only the typed subset was used in association tests. Several of the top co-occurrence clusters appeared to be linked to parvovirus B19, influenza, CMV and Epstein-Barr virus, according to a later analysis. A further reported finding was that TCR beta sequences accurately predicted the HLA-A and HLA-B alleles for most subjects in the first cohort. The 87-base-pair reads could not distinguish some IMGT-functional V segments, including TRBV6-2 and TRBV6-3, so those segments were excluded. Presence/absence analyses assumed roughly uniform sequencing depth across donors, an assumption that may not hold. When HLA alleles, especially DR and DQ, strongly co-occurred, attributing TCR associations to individual alleles was difficult. Most TCR sequences were observed very rarely across donors, whereas some public TCRs were present in many individuals. A total of about 180 TCR beta chains were listed by the study as associated with cytomegalovirus. This cohort had only TCR beta chains sequenced, and the lack of alpha or paired-chain data limited which features could be detected. Linkage disequilibrium might explain the correlated functional status among segregating V segments, but an unknown experimental factor could not be ruled out. Compared with the roughly 710-donor mean, donors in an Asian-associated ancestry cluster had fewer N-insertions in productive TCRs, according to a later genetic analysis. In a later analysis, most CMV-associated TCR beta chains were found to appear HLA-restricted, with HLA associations seemingly driven largely by CMV exposure. Three of the identified cytomegalovirus-associated TCR beta chains were confirmed in vitro to be specific for cytomegalovirus antigens. It was suggested by the authors that the approach could potentially be generalized to other disease states and immunological phenotypes. The classifier was reported to diagnose cytomegalovirus status with high specificity and sensitivity in both the original and validation cohorts. In a later analysis, about 16,000 TCR beta sequences were associated with specific HLA alleles at a false discovery rate of 0.05. A group of highly shared sequence variants was considered likely to be a technical artifact of the sequencing pipeline. In a later analysis, HLA-associated TCR beta chains were found to be more clonally expanded and to have lower generation probabilities than equally common non-associated chains. Immune exposure information for the cohort was limited to CMV serostatus. Broadly in line with IMGT annotations, most TCR beta V segments showed up in productive rearrangements about 87% or about 30% of the time in an earlier analysis of several hundred of the donors. A later genetic analysis associated a missense DCLRE1C variant with V-gene and J-gene trimming of TCR beta chains, and an independent cohort replicated the association.

V and J lose 3 bases and 1 base, and a span of 10 bases separates them. CDR1 and CDR2 are read off the germline V gene (reference sequence) as SGHNT and YYREEE. The CDR3 starts with the cysteine, ends with the phenylalanine, and has 14 residues. The DNA shown is the 42-base CDR3, in frame from base 1. The source of this sequence is a human donor in good health. The sequence joins TRBV5-4 to TRBJ1-1; TRBD1 is possibly the D segment (5 matching bases). The sequencing input was PBMCs. The encoded CDR3 is CASSSLTENTEAFF. Read as DNA, the sequence is TGTGCCAGCAGCTCTCTGACAGAGAACACTGAAGCTTTCTTT. Outside the CDR3, residues come from the reference TRBV5-4 and TRBJ1-1 proteins, so the full variable domain is: ETGVTQSPTHLIKTRGQQVTLRCSSQSGHNTVSWYQQALGQGPQFIFQYYREEENGRGNFPPRFSGLQFPNYSSELNVNALELDDSALYLCASSSLTENTEAFFGQGTRLTVV.